This entry features one T cell receptor (beta chain) sequence. Germline V gene sequence: CDR1 SGHDN, CDR2 FVKESK. V dropped 2 bases and J dropped 0 bases, with 9 bases sitting between them. The CDR3 is 15 amino acids. With each sample, at least 6 micrograms of total RNA were extracted. This sample stems from a study of blood T cells in healthy people across ages. A sample-barcoded 5' primer and a J-beta primer mix were used in a second PCR of roughly 7 to 11 cycles. Each CDR3 protein is one row after TCRdb ran MiXCR on the 5' RACE reads. This table has some 370,000 distinct CDR3 sequences, 50% to 60% appearing once.

The sequence was collected from a man aged 55 to 70 in good health. The source material was blood. This chain connects TRBV14 to TRBJ2-3; no clear D gene. CDR3 in DNA: TGTGCCAGCAGCCAATGGTCCCCGAGCACAGATACGCAGTATTTT. Its protein product is CASSQWSPSTDTQYF.